The rows below give T cell receptor beta chains drawn from one sample of a study of cytomegalovirus exposure and HLA in healthy donors. The data were produced by immunoSEQ multiplex PCR, yet TCRdb's version contains in-frame clones alone and is incomplete. The sample has 150,000 to 200,000 clones, around 85% seen once. The sample taken for sequencing was PBMCs. The receptor source for this set is a man between 18 and 29 years old in good health and CMV-seropositive. CDR3s include the opening cysteine and the closing phenylalanine or tryptophan. The D gene is left open where the match is weak. Clone size is stated in some rows and not others, as once, few, many or a class when expanded.

J,V,D,size,CDR3,DNA
TRBJ1-6,TRBV27,.,.,CASSPRQDGPENSPLHF,TGTGCCAGCAGTCCACGACAGGACGGGCCCGAAAATTCACCCCTCCACTTT
TRBJ1-5,TRBV5-6,.,.,CASSLYTNNQPQHF,TGTGCCAGCAGCTTATACACGAACAATCAGCCCCAGCATTTT
TRBJ2-1,TRBV7-3,TRBD2,.,CASSHLAGGQYEQFF,TGTGCCAGCAGCCACCTAGCGGGGGGGCAATATGAGCAGTTCTTC
TRBJ2-2,TRBV5-1,.,.,CASSGEGFENTGELFF,TGCGCCAGCAGCGGAGAGGGATTCGAGAACACCGGGGAGCTGTTTTTT
TRBJ1-6,TRBV27,.,.,CASSQTALSYNSPLHF,TGTGCCAGCAGTCAGACAGCTTTGTCCTATAATTCACCCCTCCACTTT
TRBJ2-1,TRBV6-5,.,.,CASSNLASEQFF,TGTGCCAGCAGTAATCTAGCGAGCGAGCAGTTCTTC
TRBJ1-2,TRBV19,TRBD1,.,CASTIPDRGLIYGYTF,TGTGCCAGCACCATTCCCGACAGGGGCTTGATCTATGGCTACACCTTC
TRBJ1-1,TRBV13,.,few,CASRSGGATESFF,TGTGCCAGCAGGTCCGGCGGGGCAACTGAATCTTTCTTT
TRBJ2-7,TRBV21-1,.,.,CASLVRQGASWSSYEQYF,TGTGCCAGCCTCGTTCGGCAGGGCGCCTCGTGGAGCTCCTACGAGCAGTACTTC
TRBJ2-3,TRBV6-1,TRBD1,few,CASSELPGTEHHF,TGTGCCAGCAGTGAATTACCCGGGACAGAGCATCATTTT
TRBJ2-1,TRBV19,.,.,CASTADSYYNEQFF,TGTGCCAGTACCGCGGACAGTTACTACAATGAGCAGTTCTTC
TRBJ1-3,TRBV15,.,.,CATSRDRELPASWGNTIYF,TGTGCCACCAGCAGAGACAGGGAACTCCCCGCCTCGTGGGGAAACACCATATATTTT
TRBJ1-6,TRBV2,TRBD1,.,CASTRDSVPSPLHF,TGTGCCAGCACCCGGGACAGCGTACCTTCACCCCTCCACTTT
TRBJ2-7,TRBV30,TRBD1,.,CAWSPRTGKTYEQYF,TGTGCCTGGAGTCCCCGGACAGGGAAAACCTACGAGCAGTACTTC
TRBJ2-1,TRBV2,TRBD2,.,CASGTSGAYNEQFF,TGTGCCAGCGGGACTAGCGGTGCATACAATGAGCAGTTCTTC
TRBJ1-3,TRBV9,TRBD1,.,CASSGDSPSSGNTIYF,TGTGCCAGCAGCGGGGACAGTCCGAGCTCTGGAAACACCATATATTTT
TRBJ1-2,TRBV5-6,.,.,CASSLRMTTGTNYGYTF,TGTGCCAGCAGCTTGCGCATGACGACAGGTACTAACTATGGCTACACCTTC
TRBJ2-7,TRBV6-1,.,.,CASSLSHTYEQYF,TGTGCCAGCAGTCTTTCCCACACGTACGAGCAGTACTTC
TRBJ2-7,TRBV7-2,.,.,CASSVKPTGEQYF,TGTGCCAGCAGCGTAAAACCAACGGGGGAGCAGTACTTC
TRBJ2-3,TRBV5-4,TRBD2,.,CASSPTSGRTDTQYF,TGTGCCAGCAGCCCGACTAGCGGCCGCACAGATACGCAGTATTTT
TRBJ1-2,TRBV30,.,few,CAWRGLGAPYGYTF,TGTGCCTGGAGGGGTCTGGGGGCTCCCTATGGCTACACCTTC
TRBJ2-3,TRBV6-8,TRBD2,.,CASSLAGAASTDTQYF,TGTGCCAGTTCCCTAGCGGGGGCTGCTAGCACAGATACGCAGTATTTT
TRBJ2-7,TRBV27,TRBD1,.,CASSRSLGGTGVSYEQYF,TGTGCCAGCAGTCGGTCACTAGGGGGGACAGGGGTTTCCTACGAGCAGTACTTC
TRBJ2-4,TRBV12-5,.,.,CASGLSLGTDIQYF,TGTGCTAGTGGTTTGTCGCTCGGTACAGACATTCAGTACTTC
TRBJ2-7,TRBV27,TRBD1,.,CASRQGVNEQYF,TGTGCCAGCAGACAGGGGGTTAACGAGCAGTACTTC
TRBJ2-5,TRBV6-1,TRBD2,.,CASSERGGLFGGRETQYF,TGTGCCAGCAGTGAGCGGGGGGGCCTCTTCGGGGGGAGGGAGACCCAGTACTTC
TRBJ2-3,TRBV25-1,TRBD1,.,CASSERQGLTDTQYF,TGTGCCAGCAGTGAACGACAGGGGTTGACAGATACGCAGTATTTT
TRBJ1-2,TRBV27,.,.,CASSSSLYNYGYTF,TGTGCCAGCAGTTCCAGTTTATATAACTATGGCTACACCTTC
TRBJ2-7,TRBV7-8,.,.,CASSLAPISYEQYF,TGTGCCAGCAGCTTAGCGCCGATCTCCTACGAGCAGTACTTC
TRBJ2-4,TRBV5-4,TRBD2,few,CASSQRGKAKNIQYF,TGTGCCAGCAGCCAGCGGGGCAAAGCCAAAAACATTCAGTACTTC
TRBJ2-3,TRBV4-3,TRBD2,.,CASSQDPSGGAGSDTQYF,TGCGCCAGCAGCCAAGACCCTAGCGGGGGGGCCGGGTCAGATACGCAGTATTTT
TRBJ2-5,TRBV2,.,.,CASHKPRQEETQYF,TGTGCCAGCCACAAACCCCGGCAGGAAGAGACCCAGTACTTC
TRBJ2-4,TRBV4-3,TRBD1,.,CASSQSEQGEFKNIQYF,TGCGCCAGCAGCCAGTCCGAACAGGGGGAGTTCAAAAACATTCAGTACTTC
TRBJ2-1,TRBV19,TRBD2,.,CASTASGGAPLYNEQFF,TGTGCCAGTACCGCTAGCGGGGGGGCCCCACTCTACAATGAGCAGTTCTTC
TRBJ2-3,TRBV4-2,.,few,CASSQDSSPDTQYF,TGTGCCAGCAGCCAAGATTCCAGTCCAGATACGCAGTATTTT
TRBJ2-2,TRBV7-9,.,.,CASRRLIGELFF,TGTGCCAGCAGGAGGCTTATCGGGGAGCTGTTTTTT
TRBJ1-3,TRBV2,TRBD1,.,CASNVGQGANSGNTIYF,TGTGCCAGCAATGTAGGACAGGGAGCTAACTCTGGAAACACCATATATTTT
TRBJ2-7,TRBV6-5,TRBD1,.,CASSRPGQGTYEQYF,TGTGCCAGCAGCCGACCGGGACAGGGAACCTACGAGCAGTACTTC
TRBJ2-7,TRBV7-9,TRBD1,.,CASSLVGGRLYEQYF,TGTGCCAGCAGCTTAGTAGGGGGCCGGCTTTACGAGCAGTACTTC
TRBJ1-1,TRBV6-6,TRBD1,.,CASSYRDRGPGVEAFF,TGTGCCAGCAGTTACAGGGACAGGGGACCTGGAGTTGAAGCTTTCTTT
TRBJ1-2,TRBV11-2,.,few,CASSKTGGYTF,TGTGCCAGCAGTAAGACGGGAGGCTACACCTTC
TRBJ2-1,TRBV2,TRBD1,.,CASSEVGTGAINEQFF,TGTGCCAGCAGTGAAGTTGGGACAGGGGCGATCAATGAGCAGTTCTTC
TRBJ2-3,TRBV4-1,.,.,CASRAGPDTQYF,TGCGCCAGCAGAGCAGGGCCAGATACGCAGTATTTT
TRBJ2-5,TRBV5-6,TRBD2,.,CASSLEGTSEETQYF,TGTGCCAGCAGCTTGGAGGGGACTAGTGAAGAGACCCAGTACTTC
TRBJ2-2,TRBV7-2,TRBD1,.,CASSTGTVAGELFF,TGTGCCAGCAGCACCGGGACAGTAGCCGGGGAGCTGTTTTTT
TRBJ2-7,TRBV27,.,.,CATGAAKGGSYEQYF,TGTGCCACCGGAGCTGCGAAAGGTGGGTCCTACGAGCAGTACTTC
TRBJ1-4,TRBV19,.,.,CASRTGLSHEKLFF,TGTGCCAGTAGAACGGGACTGTCCCATGAAAAACTGTTTTTT
TRBJ1-1,TRBV9,TRBD1,.,CASSVALGQGEAFF,TGTGCCAGCAGCGTAGCTTTGGGACAGGGGGAAGCTTTCTTT
TRBJ2-7,TRBV5-1,TRBD1,.,CASSLGFGQGAYEQYF,TGCGCCAGCAGCTTGGGCTTTGGACAGGGGGCCTACGAGCAGTACTTC
TRBJ2-7,TRBV29-1,.,.,CSVADKSYEQYF,TGTAGCGTGGCCGACAAGTCCTACGAGCAGTACTTC
TRBJ1-6,TRBV5-6,TRBD1,.,CASSPTGKGMDSPLHF,TGTGCCAGCAGCCCGACAGGGAAGGGGATGGATTCACCCCTCCACTTT
TRBJ2-5,TRBV6-5,.,.,CASTPIGGSRTQYF,TGTGCCAGCACCCCCATTGGGGGGAGTAGGACCCAGTACTTC
TRBJ2-1,TRBV5-1,.,.,CASSLAGPNEQFF,TGCGCCAGCAGCTTGGCGGGTCCTAATGAGCAGTTCTTC
TRBJ2-7,TRBV27,TRBD2,.,CASSSGLAGGSYEQYF,TGTGCCAGCAGCTCCGGACTAGCGGGGGGCTCCTACGAGCAGTACTTC